This is a list of T cell receptor beta chains from one sample in a study of cytomegalovirus exposure and HLA in healthy donors. Repertoires were generated with immunoSEQ multiplex PCR, while TCRdb's copy carries only in-frame clones and drops some. The data contain approximately 160,000 clones, about 90% of them singletons. Sequenced material: PBMCs. These receptors all stem from a woman between 18 and 29 years old in good health and CMV-seropositive. Each CDR3 is given with its conserved first and last residue. D genes are given only for firm matches. Only some rows state a clone size, as once, few, many or a class for expanded clones.

TRBJ2-5 TRBD1 NA TRBV10-3 TGTGCCATCAGTGACCCGGACAGGGGAGAGACCCAGTACTTC CAISDPDRGETQYF
TRBJ1-4 TRBD1 NA TRBV5-1 TGCGCCAGCAGCCCAGACAGGGCTGGTGAAAAACTGTTTTTT CASSPDRAGEKLFF
TRBJ1-2 TRBD1 NA TRBV7-2 TGTGCCAGCAGCCCTAACAGGGGCGGTGGCTACACCTTC CASSPNRGGGYTF
TRBJ1-2 TRBD1 NA TRBV5-6 TGTGCCAGCAGCTATAGGACAGGGGAAGGCTACACCTTC CASSYRTGEGYTF
TRBJ1-2 TRBD1 NA TRBV6-5 TGTGCCAGCGGGCTTAGGGACAGGGCCTCGTGGCCCACCTTC CASGLRDRASWPTF
TRBJ2-7 NA NA TRBV27 TGTGCCAGCAGTGCTTCCAGGGAAACCTACGAGCAGTACTTC CASSASRETYEQYF
TRBJ2-7 TRBD2 few TRBV28 TGTGCCAGCAGTTTAACAGCGGGAGGGGGCCTCGAGCAGTACTTC CASSLTAGGGLEQYF
TRBJ1-1 NA NA TRBV19 TGTGCCAGTACCTCAGGCAGCCAGAACACTGAAGCTTTCTTT CASTSGSQNTEAFF
TRBJ2-7 NA NA TRBV6-5 TGTGCCAGCAGTTACTCCGGACAAAACCCCTACGAGCAGTACTTC CASSYSGQNPYEQYF
TRBJ1-2 NA NA TRBV7-8 TGTGCCAGCAGCCCAACCGGGAAAGCTAACTATGGCTACACCTTC CASSPTGKANYGYTF
TRBJ2-1 NA NA TRBV7-2 TGTGCCAGCAGCTTAGAACTCCGCTACAATGAGCAGTTCTTC CASSLELRYNEQFF
TRBJ2-1 TRBD1 NA TRBV9 TGTGCCAGCAGCCTAGGGACAGGGTTTGAGCAGTTCTTC CASSLGTGFEQFF
TRBJ2-7 TRBD1 NA TRBV2 TGTGCCAGCAGGGACACAGGGGGGACAAACTACGAGCAGTACTTC CASRDTGGTNYEQYF
TRBJ2-1 TRBD1 once TRBV23-1 TGCGCCAGCAGTCCGACAGGGGTGTACTACAATGAGCAGTTCTTC CASSPTGVYYNEQFF
TRBJ1-2 TRBD1 NA TRBV5-1 TGCGCCAGCAGCTTGGAGGGGACAGGGGGCGCGTATGGCTACACCTTC CASSLEGTGGAYGYTF
TRBJ2-3 TRBD1 NA TRBV5-6 TGTGCCAGCAGCGAGACCGGGACAGTCACAGATACGCAGTATTTT CASSETGTVTDTQYF
TRBJ1-5 TRBD1 NA TRBV10-3 TGTGCCATCTCCAGGGGGGATCAGCCCCAGCATTTT CAISRGDQPQHF
TRBJ1-1 NA NA TRBV5-1 TGCGCCAGCAGCTTGGTGGCAGGTGCCCTGAACACTGAAGCTTTCTTT CASSLVAGALNTEAFF
TRBJ2-7 TRBD2 NA TRBV5-5 TGTGCCAGCAGCCTTAGATTTCGGCGGGAGGGCTCCTACGAGCAGTACTTC CASSLRFRREGSYEQYF
TRBJ1-4 NA NA TRBV28 TGTGCCAGCAGTTTCAGTAATGAAAAACTGTTTTTT CASSFSNEKLFF
TRBJ2-7 NA NA TRBV11-2 TGTGCCAGCAGCTTAGGGGGGGTACGGAACGAGCAGTACTTC CASSLGGVRNEQYF
TRBJ2-5 NA NA TRBV28 TGTGCCAGCAGTTTATACAGGGAGTTGGACCAAGAGACCCAGTACTTC CASSLYRELDQETQYF
TRBJ1-1 TRBD1 once TRBV15 TGTGCCACCAGCAGGATCGGGGCAGGGGGCACTGAAGCTTTCTTT CATSRIGAGGTEAFF
TRBJ2-7 TRBD1 NA TRBV2 TGTGCCAGCAGTGAAGCGGTCTTTACAGGGGGCACCTACGAGCAGTACTTC CASSEAVFTGGTYEQYF
TRBJ1-1 NA NA TRBV7-3 TGTGCCAGCAGCTTAGTTCCAGGGGCTGTATCTGAAGCTTTCTTT CASSLVPGAVSEAFF
TRBJ2-7 NA NA TRBV15 TGTGCCACCAGCAGAGGTAAAGGGGACACCTACGAGCAGTACTTC CATSRGKGDTYEQYF
TRBJ1-5 NA NA TRBV4-1 TGCGCCAGCAGCCAAGACAGGTCCCGATCGCCCCAGCATTTT CASSQDRSRSPQHF
TRBJ2-3 TRBD1 NA TRBV28 TGTGCCAGCAGTTTCTGGACAGGGGGCGGATCAGATACGCAGTATTTT CASSFWTGGGSDTQYF
TRBJ1-4 NA once TRBV27 TGTGCCAGCAGTTCACTACGGAGAAATGAAAAACTGTTTTTT CASSSLRRNEKLFF
TRBJ1-5 NA once TRBV4-1 TGCGCCAGCAGCCAAGAAATGCGCCGGAATCAGCCCCAGCATTTT CASSQEMRRNQPQHF
TRBJ1-3 TRBD1 NA TRBV18 TGTGCCAGCTCACCAGTGACAGGGGCTGGAAACACCATATATTTT CASSPVTGAGNTIYF
TRBJ2-3 NA NA TRBV5-1 TGCGCCAGCAGGGACAGCCCGGGAGATACGCAGTATTTT CASRDSPGDTQYF